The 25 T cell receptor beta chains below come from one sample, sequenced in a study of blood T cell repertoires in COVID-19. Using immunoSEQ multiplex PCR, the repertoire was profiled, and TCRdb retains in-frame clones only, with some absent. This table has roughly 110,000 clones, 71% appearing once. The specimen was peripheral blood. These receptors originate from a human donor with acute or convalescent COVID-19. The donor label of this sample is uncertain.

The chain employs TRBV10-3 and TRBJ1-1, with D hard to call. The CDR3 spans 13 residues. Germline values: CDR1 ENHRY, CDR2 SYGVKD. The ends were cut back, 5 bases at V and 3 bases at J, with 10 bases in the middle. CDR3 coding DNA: TGTGCCATCAGTTCTTGGAGGGACACTGAAGCTTTCTTT. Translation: CAISSWRDTEAFF.

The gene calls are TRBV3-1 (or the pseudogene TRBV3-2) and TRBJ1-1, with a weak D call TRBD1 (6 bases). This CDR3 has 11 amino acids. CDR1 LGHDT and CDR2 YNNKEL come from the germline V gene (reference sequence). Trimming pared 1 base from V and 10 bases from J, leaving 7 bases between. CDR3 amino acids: CASSQGRGAFF. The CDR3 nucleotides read TGTGCCAGCAGCCAAGGCAGGGGAGCTTTCTTT.

The CDR3 nucleotides are TGTGCCAGTAGTAGGAGCGCTGCAGAGACCCAGTACTTC. Translation: CASSRSAAETQYF. This chain links TRBV19 with TRBJ2-5, with D hard to call. V shed 4 bases and J shed 4 bases, with 10 bases lying between them. The CDR3 contains 13 residues. The V gene's germline CDR1 is LNHDA and CDR2 SQIVND (reference sequence). Full variable domain (remainder filled in from reference TRBV19 and TRBJ2-5): DGGITQSPKYLFRKEGQNVTLSCEQNLNHDAMYWYRQDPGQGLRLIYYSQIVNDFQKGDIAEGYSVSREKKESFPLTVTSAQKNPTAFYLCASSRSAAETQYFGPGTRLLVL.

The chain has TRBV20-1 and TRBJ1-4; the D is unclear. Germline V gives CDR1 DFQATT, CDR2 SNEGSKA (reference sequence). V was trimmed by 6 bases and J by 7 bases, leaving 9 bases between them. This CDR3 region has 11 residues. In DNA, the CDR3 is TGCAGTGCCGCTCCGAGTGAAAAACTGTTTTTT. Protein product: CSAAPSEKLFF.

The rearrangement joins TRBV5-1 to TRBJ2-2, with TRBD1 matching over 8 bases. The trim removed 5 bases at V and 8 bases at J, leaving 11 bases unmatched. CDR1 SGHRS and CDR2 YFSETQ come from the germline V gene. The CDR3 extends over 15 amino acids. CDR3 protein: CASSQAGGGAGELFF. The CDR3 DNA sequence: TGCGCCAGCAGTCAGGCAGGGGGCGGAGCTGGGGAGCTGTTTTTT.

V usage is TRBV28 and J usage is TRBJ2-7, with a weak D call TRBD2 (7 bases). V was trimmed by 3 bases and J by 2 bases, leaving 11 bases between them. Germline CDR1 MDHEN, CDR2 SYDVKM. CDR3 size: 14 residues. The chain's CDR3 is CASSFRGGTYEQYV. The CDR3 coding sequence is TGTGCCAGCAGTTTTAGGGGGGGGACCTACGAGCAGTACGTC.

The CDR3 DNA reads TGCGCCAGCAGCCAAAGACAGGGGGCGCGTGGAAACACCATATATTTT. It is translated as CASSQRQGARGNTIYF. The rearrangement uses TRBV4-1 and TRBJ1-3; 10 nucleotides align to TRBD1. The CDR3 consists of 16 residues. Germline CDR1 reads MGHRA; CDR2 reads YSYEKL. Trimming took 2 bases from V and 3 from J; bases not matched to a gene: 4.

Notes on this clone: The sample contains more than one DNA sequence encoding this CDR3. The CDR3 bases are TGTGCCAGCTCACCCTCCTCTGGGGCCAACGTCCTGACTTTC. This translates into CASSPSSGANVLTF. The chain is built from TRBV18 and TRBJ2-6; D gene ambiguous. In germline, CDR1 is KGHSH, CDR2 LQKENI. V lost 3 bases and J 0 bases, leaving 3 bases between the germline ends. The CDR3 runs to 14 residues.

CDR3 nucleotides: TGCGCCAGCAGCTCGACAGGGCCGAGCCAAGAGACCCAGTACTTC. Protein sequence: CASSSTGPSQETQYF. The V and J genes are TRBV5-1 and TRBJ2-5; 7 nucleotides align to TRBD1. CDR1 is SGHRS, CDR2 YFSETQ, per germline. The ends lost 3 bases at V and 1 base at J; junction bases unmatched: 6. This CDR3 is built from 15 residues.

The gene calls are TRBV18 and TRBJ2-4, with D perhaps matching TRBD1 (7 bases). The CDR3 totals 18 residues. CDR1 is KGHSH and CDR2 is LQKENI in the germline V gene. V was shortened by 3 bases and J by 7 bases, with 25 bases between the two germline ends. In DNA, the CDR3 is TGTGCCAGCTCACCCGGGCTCAAAGCGGAGGGGGCGAGTAACATTCAGTACTTC. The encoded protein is CASSPGLKAEGASNIQYF.

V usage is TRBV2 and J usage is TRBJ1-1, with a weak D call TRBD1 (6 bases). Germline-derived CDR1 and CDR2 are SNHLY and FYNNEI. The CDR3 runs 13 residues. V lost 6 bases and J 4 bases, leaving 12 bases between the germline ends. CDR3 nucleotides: TGTGCCAGCAGACAGGGTGTATCCACTGAAGCTTTCTTT. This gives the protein CASRQGVSTEAFF.

CDR3 residues: CASSFYPGSGNTIYF. DNA of the CDR3: TGTGCCAGCAGCTTTTATCCGGGGTCTGGAAACACCATATATTTT. This chain connects TRBV7-8 to TRBJ1-3; D remains ambiguous. Germline V lookup: CDR1 SGHVS, CDR2 FQNEAQ. This CDR3 contains 15 residues. Between the trimmed V and J ends, which lost 3 bases and 1 base, there was a span of 10 bases.

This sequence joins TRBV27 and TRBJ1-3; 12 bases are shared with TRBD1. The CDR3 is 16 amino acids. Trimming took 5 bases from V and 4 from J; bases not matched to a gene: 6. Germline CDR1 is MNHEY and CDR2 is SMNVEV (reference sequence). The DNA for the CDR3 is TGTGCCAGCAGTAGGGGACAGGGGGCCTTAGGAAACACCATATATTTT. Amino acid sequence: CASSRGQGALGNTIYF.

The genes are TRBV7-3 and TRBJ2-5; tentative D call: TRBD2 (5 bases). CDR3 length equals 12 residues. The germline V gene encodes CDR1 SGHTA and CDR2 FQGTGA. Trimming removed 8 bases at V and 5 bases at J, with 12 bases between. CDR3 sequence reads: CASGRGEETQYF. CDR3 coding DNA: TGTGCCAGCGGCCGGGGTGAGGAGACCCAGTACTTC.

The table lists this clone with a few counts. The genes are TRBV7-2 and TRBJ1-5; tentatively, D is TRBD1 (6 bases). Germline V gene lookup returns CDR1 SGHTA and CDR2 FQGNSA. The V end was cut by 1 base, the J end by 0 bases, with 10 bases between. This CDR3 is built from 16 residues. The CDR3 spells CASSLDTGLSNQPQHF. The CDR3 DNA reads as TGTGCCAGCAGCTTAGATACAGGGCTTAGCAATCAGCCCCAGCATTTT.

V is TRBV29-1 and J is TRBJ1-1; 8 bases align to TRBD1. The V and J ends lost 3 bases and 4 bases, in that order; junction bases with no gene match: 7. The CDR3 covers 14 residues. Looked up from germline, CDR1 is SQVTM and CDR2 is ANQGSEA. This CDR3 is CSVEAQGAITEAFF. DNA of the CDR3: TGCAGCGTTGAGGCCCAGGGGGCAATCACTGAAGCTTTCTTT.

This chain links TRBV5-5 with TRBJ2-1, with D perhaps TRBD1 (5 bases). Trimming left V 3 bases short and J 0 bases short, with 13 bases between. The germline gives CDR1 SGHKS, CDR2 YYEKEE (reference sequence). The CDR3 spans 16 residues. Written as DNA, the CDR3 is TGTGCCAGCAGCTCAGGGCTAAAAAGCTCCTACAATGAGCAGTTCTTC. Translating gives CASSSGLKSSYNEQFF.

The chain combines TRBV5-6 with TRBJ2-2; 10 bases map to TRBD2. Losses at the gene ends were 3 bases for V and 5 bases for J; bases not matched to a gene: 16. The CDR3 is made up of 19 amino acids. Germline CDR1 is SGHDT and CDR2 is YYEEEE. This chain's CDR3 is CASSSVSSGGHLGTGELFF. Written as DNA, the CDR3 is TGTGCCAGCAGCTCTGTATCTAGCGGGGGCCACCTGGGTACCGGGGAGCTGTTTTTT. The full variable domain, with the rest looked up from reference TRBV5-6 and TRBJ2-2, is DAGVTQSPTHLIKTRGQQVTLRCSPKSGHDTVSWYQQALGQGPQFIFQYYEEEERQRGNFPDRFSGHQFPNYSSELNVNALLLGDSALYLCASSSVSSGGHLGTGELFFGEGSRLTVL.

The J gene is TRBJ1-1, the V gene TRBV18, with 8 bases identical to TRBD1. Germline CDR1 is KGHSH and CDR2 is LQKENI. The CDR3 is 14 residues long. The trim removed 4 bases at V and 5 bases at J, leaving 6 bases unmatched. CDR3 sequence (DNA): TGTGCCAGCTCACAGGGACAGGTGGGAACTGAAGCTTTCTTT. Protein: CASSQGQVGTEAFF.

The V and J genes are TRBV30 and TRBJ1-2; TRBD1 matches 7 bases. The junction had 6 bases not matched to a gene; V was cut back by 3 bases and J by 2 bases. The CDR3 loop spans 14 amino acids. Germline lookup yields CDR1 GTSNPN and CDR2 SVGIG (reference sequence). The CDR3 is CAWRLRDRNYGYTF. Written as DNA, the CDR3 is TGTGCCTGGAGACTCCGGGACAGAAACTATGGCTACACCTTC.

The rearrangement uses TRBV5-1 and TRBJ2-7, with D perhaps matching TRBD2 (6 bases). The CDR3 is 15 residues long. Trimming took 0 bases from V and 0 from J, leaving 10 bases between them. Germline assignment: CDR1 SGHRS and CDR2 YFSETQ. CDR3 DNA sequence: TGCGCCAGCAGCTTGGACCGGGGGAACTCCTACGAGCAGTACTTC. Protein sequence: CASSLDRGNSYEQYF.

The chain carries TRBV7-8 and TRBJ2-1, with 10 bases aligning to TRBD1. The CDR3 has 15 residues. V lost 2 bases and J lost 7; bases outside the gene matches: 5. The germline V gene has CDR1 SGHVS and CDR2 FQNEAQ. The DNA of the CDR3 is TGTGCCAGCAGCTTAAGACAGGGGGCAGAAAATGAGCAGTTCTTC. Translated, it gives CASSLRQGAENEQFF.

CDR3 bases: TGTGCTAGTGGTTTGGTCCCTCGGGTAGCGGTGAACACCGGGGAGCTGTTTTTT. It is translated as CASGLVPRVAVNTGELFF. V usage is TRBV12-5 and J usage is TRBJ2-2, with D perhaps TRBD2 (6 bases). The CDR3 loop spans 18 amino acids. Germline CDR1 and CDR2: LGHNT and FRNRAP. The V and J ends lost 0 bases and 1 base respectively, with 15 bases between them.

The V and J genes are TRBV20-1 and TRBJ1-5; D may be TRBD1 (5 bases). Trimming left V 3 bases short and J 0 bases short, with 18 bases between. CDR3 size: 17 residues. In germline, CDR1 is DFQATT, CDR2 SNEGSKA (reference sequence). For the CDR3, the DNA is TGCAGTGCTAGTGAATTCGGCAGGGCTTATAGCAATCAGCCCCAGCATTTT. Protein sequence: CSASEFGRAYSNQPQHF.

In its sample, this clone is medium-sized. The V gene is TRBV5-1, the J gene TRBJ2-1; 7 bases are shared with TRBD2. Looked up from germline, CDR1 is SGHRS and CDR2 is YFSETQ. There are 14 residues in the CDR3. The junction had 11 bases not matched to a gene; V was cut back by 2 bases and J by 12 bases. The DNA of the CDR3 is TGCGCCAGCAGCTTCTCGATGAACGGGGAGGGGCAGTTCTTC. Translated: CASSFSMNGEGQFF.